This record concerns one TCR beta chain sequence. Other DNA sequences from this sample encode an identical CDR3 as well. This sample is drawn from a study of blood T cell repertoires in COVID-19. The wider study: Collection of acute and convalescent COVID-19 samples took place in the United States, Italy and Spain. Sources were T cells, B-cell-depleted T cells, or PBMCs; the material itself was cDNA or gDNA.

The CDR3 extends over 13 amino acids. Trimming left V 3 bases short and J 3 bases short, with 8 bases between. CDR1 MDHEN and CDR2 SYDVKM come from the germline V gene. Study processing details: Estimation of nucleated cell counts was performed using reference gene primer amplification. This table comes from immunoSEQ multiplex PCR, and its TCRdb copy is limited to in-frame clones, with some not included. The V and J calls and clone size are taken from that table; D and trimming were inferred from the DNA. This table holds fewer than 250,000 clones, 70% to 90% found once. Sequenced input: peripheral blood. This chain links TRBV28 with TRBJ1-1; maybe TRBD1 (5 bases). The TCR sequence derives from a woman aged 45 to 65 with active or convalescent COVID-19. The CDR3 bases are TGTGCCAGCAGTTTGGACACGTACACTGAAGCTTTCTTT. This encodes CASSLDTYTEAFF.